The present T cell receptor beta chain was sequenced within a study of T cells expressing NK-cell markers. Study overall: The study drew TCR beta repertoires from sorted CD3+CD56+NKG2C+, CD3+CD56+NKG2C- and CD3+CD56-NKG2C+ T cells.

CDR3 length: 17 amino acids. Germline V gives CDR1 KGHSH, CDR2 LQKENI. Study-level results: Nothing established the HCMV specificity of expanded NKG2C+ T cell clones.

A word on this clonotype: The target antigen is unknown.

TCR beta libraries carry UMIs added by 5'RACE template switching. TCRdb re-called the 5' RACE reads; one entry per CDR3 protein, DNA not given. The listing records 250,000 or so distinct CDR3 sequences. The sequence was obtained from a woman between 18 and 69 years old in good health. The sequenced sample consisted of blood T cells: a sorted CD56 or NKG2C T cell subset, CD4+ or CD8+ T cells, or bulk PBMC T cells (not recorded which). V usage is TRBV18 and J usage is TRBJ2-3; the TCRdb call, TRBD2, lacks DNA for checking. The CDR3 sequence is CASSPPGLAGAGDTQYF.